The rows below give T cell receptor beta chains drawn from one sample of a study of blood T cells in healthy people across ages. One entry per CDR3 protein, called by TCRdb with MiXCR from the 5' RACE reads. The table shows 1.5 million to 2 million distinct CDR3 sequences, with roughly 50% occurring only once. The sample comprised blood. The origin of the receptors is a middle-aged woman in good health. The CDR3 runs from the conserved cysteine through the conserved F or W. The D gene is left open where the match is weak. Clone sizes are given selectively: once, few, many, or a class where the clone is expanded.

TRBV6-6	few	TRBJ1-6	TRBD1	CASKSTGGENSPLHF	TGTGCCAGCAAATCTACAGGGGGCGAAAATTCACCCCTCCACTTT
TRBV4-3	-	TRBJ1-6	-	CASSQVVGDPNSPLHF	TGCGCCAGCAGCCAAGTCGTGGGGGACCCGAATTCTCCCCTCCACTTT
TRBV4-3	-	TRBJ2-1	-	CASSDRIQEAQFF	TGCGCCAGCAGCGACCGAATCCAAGAGGCCCAGTTCTTC
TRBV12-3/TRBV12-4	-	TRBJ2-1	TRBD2	CASSSAGGSSYNEQFF	TGTGCCAGCAGCTCAGCGGGGGGCTCCTCCTACAATGAGCAGTTCTTC
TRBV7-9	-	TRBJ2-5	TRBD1	CASSSGTAPLQETQYF	TGTGCCAGCAGCTCCGGGACAGCACCTCTCCAAGAGACCCAGTACTTC
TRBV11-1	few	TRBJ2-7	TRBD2	CASSLSAGTSGAYEQYF	TGTGCCAGCAGCTTATCCGCCGGGACTAGCGGGGCCTACGAGCAGTACTTC
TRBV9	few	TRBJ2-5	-	CASSTDYRRKETQYF	TGTGCCAGCAGCACGGACTACCGCAGAAAAGAGACCCAGTACTTC
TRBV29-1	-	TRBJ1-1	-	CSAELVGGNTEAFF	TGCAGCGCCGAATTGGTCGGGGGGAACACTGAAGCTTTCTTT
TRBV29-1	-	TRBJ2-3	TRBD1	CSGMTGVGDTQYF	TGCAGCGGTATGACAGGGGTAGGAGATACGCAGTATTTT
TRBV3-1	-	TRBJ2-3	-	CASSQGGRFSDTQYF	TGTGCCAGCAGCCAAGGGGGCCGCTTCTCAGATACGCAGTATTTT
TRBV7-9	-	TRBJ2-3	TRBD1	CASSLGDRDVTDTQYF	TGTGCCAGCAGCTTAGGGGACAGGGATGTCACAGATACGCAGTATTTT
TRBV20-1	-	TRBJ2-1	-	CSARLAGAQFF	TGCAGTGCCAGGCTAGCCGGAGCGCAGTTCTTC
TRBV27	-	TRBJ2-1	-	CASSPRQSIQTNEQFF	TGTGCCAGCAGTCCCCGACAGTCAATACAGACCAATGAGCAGTTCTTC
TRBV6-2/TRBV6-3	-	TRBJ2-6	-	CASSYGKGSGANVLTF	TGTGCCAGCAGTTACGGGAAAGGGTCTGGGGCCAACGTCCTGACTTTC
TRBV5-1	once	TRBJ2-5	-	CASSRDDSSLQETQYF	TGCGCCAGCAGCCGGGACGACAGTTCTCTCCAAGAGACCCAGTACTTC
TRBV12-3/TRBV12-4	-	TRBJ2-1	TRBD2	CASSHPRGLAGGSSYNEQFF	TGTGCCAGCAGTCACCCCCGGGGACTAGCGGGGGGCAGCTCCTACAATGAGCAGTTCTTC
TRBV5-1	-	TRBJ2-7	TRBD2	CASSLTAGVYEQYF	TGCGCCAGCAGCTTGACAGCGGGGGTCTACGAGCAGTACTTC
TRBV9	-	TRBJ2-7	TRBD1	CASSVATGAGFRYEQYF	TGTGCCAGCAGCGTAGCTACAGGGGCCGGATTTCGGTACGAGCAGTACTTC
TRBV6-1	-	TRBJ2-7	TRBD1	CASYGTVTYEQYF	TGTGCCAGCTATGGGACAGTCACCTACGAGCAGTACTTC
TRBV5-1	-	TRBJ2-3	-	CASSLDLSTQYF	TGCGCCAGCAGCTTGGATTTGTCCACGCAGTATTTT
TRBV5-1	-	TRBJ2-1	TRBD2	CASSPRGSGADNEQFF	TGCGCCAGCAGCCCCCGGGGTAGCGGGGCCGACAATGAGCAGTTCTTC
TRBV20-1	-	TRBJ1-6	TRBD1	CSATQGVVDSPLHF	TGCAGCGCGACACAGGGGGTTGTAGACTCACCCCTCCACTTT
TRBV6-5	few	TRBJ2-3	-	CASSYSWDVGTQYF	TGTGCCAGCAGTTATTCCTGGGATGTGGGTACGCAGTATTTT
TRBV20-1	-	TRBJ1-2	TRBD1	CSARDSDRGIGGYTF	TGCAGTGCTAGAGATTCAGACAGGGGGATAGGTGGCTACACCTTC
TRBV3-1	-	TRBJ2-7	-	CASSQRPGLAYEQYF	TGTGCCAGCAGCCAACGCCCAGGGCTAGCTTACGAGCAGTACTTC
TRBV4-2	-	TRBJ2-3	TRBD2	CASSQRRGEVDTQYF	TGTGCCAGCAGCCAAAGGCGGGGGGAAGTAGATACGCAGTATTTT
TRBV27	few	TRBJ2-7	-	CASSKKGKGSYEQYF	TGTGCCAGCAGTAAGAAGGGGAAGGGGAGCTACGAGCAGTACTTC
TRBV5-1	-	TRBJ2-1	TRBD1	CASSQGQALYLEGNEQFF	TGCGCCAGCAGCCAGGGACAGGCCCTCTACTTAGAGGGCAATGAGCAGTTCTTC
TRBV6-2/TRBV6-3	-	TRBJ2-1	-	CATSGGVISYNEQFF	TGTGCCACCTCAGGTGGGGTAATCTCCTACAATGAGCAGTTCTTC
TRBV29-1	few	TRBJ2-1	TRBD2	CSVALRGDPNEQFF	TGCAGCGTTGCACTGCGGGGGGACCCAAATGAGCAGTTCTTC
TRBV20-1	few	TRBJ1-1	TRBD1	CSARFRGRKNTEAFF	TGCAGTGCCCGCTTCAGGGGGCGTAAGAACACTGAAGCTTTCTTT
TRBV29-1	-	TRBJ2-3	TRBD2	CSVLPRLAGDRTDTQYF	TGCAGCGTTTTACCGAGGCTAGCGGGGGATCGCACAGATACGCAGTATTTT
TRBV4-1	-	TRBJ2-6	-	CASSQERTFPSGANVLTF	TGCGCCAGCAGCCAAGAAAGGACCTTCCCCTCTGGGGCCAACGTCCTGACTTTC
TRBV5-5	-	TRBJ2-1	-	CASNEDRIDNEQFF	TGTGCCAGCAACGAGGACCGAATCGACAATGAGCAGTTCTTC
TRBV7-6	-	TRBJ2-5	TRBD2	CASSITGTSGGVNPRRETQYF	TGTGCCAGCAGCATAACCGGGACTAGCGGGGGGGTGAATCCCCGGCGAGAGACCCAGTACTTC
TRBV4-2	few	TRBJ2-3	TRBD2	CASSQSSGTRADTQYF	TGTGCCAGCAGCCAATCTTCCGGGACTAGGGCAGATACGCAGTATTTT
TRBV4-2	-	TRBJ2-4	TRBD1	CASSQGTDLAKNIQYF	TGTGCCAGCAGCCAGGGGACAGACCTAGCCAAAAACATTCAGTACTTC
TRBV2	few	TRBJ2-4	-	CASSFTVAKNIQYF	TGTGCCAGCAGCTTTACGGTAGCCAAAAACATTCAGTACTTC
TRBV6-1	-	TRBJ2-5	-	CASSEAHLGYGQYF	TGTGCCAGCAGTGAAGCGCATCTTGGCTACGGGCAGTACTTC
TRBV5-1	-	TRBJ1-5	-	CASSPDGGNNQPQHF	TGCGCCAGCAGCCCGGACGGCGGGAACAATCAGCCCCAGCATTTT
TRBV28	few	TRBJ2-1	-	CASSLKGRPYNEQFF	TGTGCCAGCAGTTTGAAGGGTAGGCCATACAATGAGCAGTTCTTC
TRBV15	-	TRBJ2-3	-	CATSPSIWDTQYF	TGTGCCACCAGCCCCTCAATCTGGGATACGCAGTATTTT
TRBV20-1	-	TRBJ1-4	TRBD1	CSAVRTGREKLFF	TGCAGTGCTGTCCGGACAGGACGGGAAAAACTGTTTTTT
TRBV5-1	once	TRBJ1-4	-	CASSLVAGTNEKLFF	TGCGCCAGCAGCTTGGTTGCGGGAACTAATGAAAAACTGTTTTTT
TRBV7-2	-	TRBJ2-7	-	CASSLAGYGNEQYF	TGTGCCAGCAGCTTAGCAGGGTATGGGAACGAGCAGTACTTC
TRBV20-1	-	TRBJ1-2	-	CSARIETHYGYTF	TGCAGTGCTAGGATCGAGACACACTACGGCTACACCTTC
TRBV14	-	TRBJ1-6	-	CASSQARGNHNSPLHF	TGTGCCAGCAGCCAAGCCAGGGGAAATCATAATTCACCCCTCCACTTT
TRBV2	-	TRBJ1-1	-	CASRGTRHPEAFF	TGTGCCAGCAGGGGGACACGGCACCCTGAAGCTTTCTTT
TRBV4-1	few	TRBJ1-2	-	CASSQEWGNGYTF	TGCGCCAGCAGCCAAGAATGGGGGAATGGCTACACCTTC
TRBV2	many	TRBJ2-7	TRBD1	CASREQGPSYLSYEQYF	TGTGCCAGCAGGGAACAGGGGCCCTCATACCTATCCTACGAGCAGTACTTC
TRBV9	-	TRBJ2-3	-	CASSPLASGARTDTQYF	TGTGCCAGCAGCCCCCTGGCCTCAGGGGCACGCACAGATACGCAGTATTTT
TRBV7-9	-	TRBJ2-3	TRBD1	CASSSRDRGSLSIVKDTQYF	TGTGCCAGCAGCTCCCGGGACAGGGGGTCACTGTCAATAGTAAAGGATACGCAGTATTTT
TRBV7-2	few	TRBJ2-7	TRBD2	CASSPLAREQYF	TGTGCCAGCAGCCCACTAGCGCGCGAGCAGTACTTC
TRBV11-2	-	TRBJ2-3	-	CASSRYGTDTQYF	TGTGCCAGCAGCCGATATGGCACAGATACGCAGTATTTT